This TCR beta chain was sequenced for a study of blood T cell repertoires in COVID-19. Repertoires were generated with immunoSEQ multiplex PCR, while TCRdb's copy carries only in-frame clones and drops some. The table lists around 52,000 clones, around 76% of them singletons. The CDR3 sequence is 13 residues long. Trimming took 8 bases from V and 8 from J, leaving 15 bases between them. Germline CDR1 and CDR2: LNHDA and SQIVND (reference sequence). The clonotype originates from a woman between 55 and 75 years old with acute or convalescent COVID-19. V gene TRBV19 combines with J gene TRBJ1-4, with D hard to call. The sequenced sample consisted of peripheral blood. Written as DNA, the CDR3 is TGTGCCAGTTCGACATACACTCGCGAAAAACTGTTTTTT. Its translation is CASSTYTREKLFF.